A single sample gave rise to the 5 T cell receptor beta chains below, sequenced in a study of tumor-infiltrating lymphocytes in localized non-small cell lung cancer. The protocol was immunoSEQ multiplex PCR, while the TCRdb copy is restricted to in-frame clones and leaves out a portion. In the table there are 2,500 to 3,000 clones, approximately 60% of which are singletons. Material for sequencing was uninvolved lung tissue not adjacent to the tumor. These receptors originate from a human donor with non-small cell lung cancer.

The rearrangement links TRBV2 to TRBJ2-7; 7 bases align to TRBD2. Per germline, CDR1 SNHLY and CDR2 FYNNEI. V lost 3 bases to trimming and J lost 3 bases; unmatched junction nucleotides: 2. This CDR3 region has 13 residues. The CDR3 protein is CASSEGGVYEQYF. The CDR3 nucleotides read TGTGCCAGCAGTGAGGGGGGGGTCTACGAGCAGTACTTC. The full variable domain, rest sourced from reference TRBV2 and TRBJ2-7, is EPEVTQTPSHQVTQMGQEVILRCVPISNHLYFYWYRQILGQKVEFLVSFYNNEISEKSEIFDDQFSVERPDGSNFTLKIRSTKLEDSAMYFCASSEGGVYEQYFGPGTRLTVT.

The chain links TRBV6-5 to TRBJ1-3; weak D call: TRBD1 (5 bases). Trimming shortened V by 6 bases and J by 4 bases, and 13 bases separated the two germline ends. CDR1 is MNHEY and CDR2 is SVGAGI in the germline V gene. CDR3 size: 14 residues. CDR3 bases: TGTGCCAGCAGACGGGGGTCATCGGGAAACACCATATATTTT. Protein: CASRRGSSGNTIYF.

This clone was counted between two and nine times. The chain carries TRBV5-4 and TRBJ1-2; the D gene is possibly TRBD1 (5 bases). The CDR3 extends over 14 amino acids. CDR1 SGHNT and CDR2 YYREEE come from the germline V gene (reference sequence). The V gene lost 2 bases and the J gene lost 2 bases, with 10 bases spanning the gap. The CDR3 nucleotides read TGTGCCAGCAGCTTTCCAGGGCCGAACTATGGCTACACCTTC. This encodes CASSFPGPNYGYTF. Looking up the rest from reference TRBV5-4 and TRBJ1-2 gives the full variable domain: ETGVTQSPTHLIKTRGQQVTLRCSSQSGHNTVSWYQQALGQGPQFIFQYYREEENGRGNFPPRFSGLQFPNYSSELNVNALELDDSALYLCASSFPGPNYGYTFGSGTRLTVV.

This clone was counted only a few times. The chain has TRBV10-1 and TRBJ2-1; 7 bases are shared with TRBD2. The V and J ends lost 3 bases and 5 bases, in that order; junction bases with no gene match: 7. The CDR3 sequence is 15 residues long. Per germline, CDR1 WNHNN and CDR2 SYGVQD (reference sequence). CDR3 in DNA: TGCGCCAGCAGTGATGGGGCTAGCGGACACAATGAGCAGTTCTTC. Protein sequence: CASSDGASGHNEQFF.

This sequence joins TRBV29-1 and TRBJ2-2; 9 bases fit TRBD1. CDR1 and CDR2 (germline): SQVTM, ANQGSEA. The CDR3 totals 16 residues. Trimming cost V 6 bases and J 0 bases; bases outside gene matches: 8. The CDR3 loop is CSVPGQGLTNTGELFF. In DNA, the CDR3 is TGCAGCGTCCCGGGACAGGGACTAACGAACACCGGGGAGCTGTTTTTT.